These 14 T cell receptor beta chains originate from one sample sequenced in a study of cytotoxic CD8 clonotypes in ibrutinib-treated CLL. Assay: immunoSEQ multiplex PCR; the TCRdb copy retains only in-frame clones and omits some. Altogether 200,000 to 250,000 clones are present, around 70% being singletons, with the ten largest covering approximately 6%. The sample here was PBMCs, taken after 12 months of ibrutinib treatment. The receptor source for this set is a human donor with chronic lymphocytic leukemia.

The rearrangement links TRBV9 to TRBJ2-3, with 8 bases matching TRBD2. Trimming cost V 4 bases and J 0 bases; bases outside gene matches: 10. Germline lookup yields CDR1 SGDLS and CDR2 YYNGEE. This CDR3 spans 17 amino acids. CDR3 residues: CASSLRGGSGSTDTQYF. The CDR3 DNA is TGTGCCAGCAGCCTCCGGGGGGGTAGCGGGAGCACAGATACGCAGTATTTT.

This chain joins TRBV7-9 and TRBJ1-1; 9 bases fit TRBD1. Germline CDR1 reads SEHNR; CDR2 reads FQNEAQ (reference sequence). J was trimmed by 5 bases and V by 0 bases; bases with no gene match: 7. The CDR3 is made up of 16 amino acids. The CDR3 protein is CASSLAGQGRRTEAFF. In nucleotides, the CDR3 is TGTGCCAGCAGCTTAGCGGGACAGGGACGAAGGACTGAAGCTTTCTTT.

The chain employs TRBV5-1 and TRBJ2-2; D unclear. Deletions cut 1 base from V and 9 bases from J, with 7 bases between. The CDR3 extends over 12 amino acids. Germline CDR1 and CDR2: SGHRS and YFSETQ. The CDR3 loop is CASSLSVRELFF. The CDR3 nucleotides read TGCGCCAGCAGCTTGTCTGTCCGGGAGCTGTTTTTT.

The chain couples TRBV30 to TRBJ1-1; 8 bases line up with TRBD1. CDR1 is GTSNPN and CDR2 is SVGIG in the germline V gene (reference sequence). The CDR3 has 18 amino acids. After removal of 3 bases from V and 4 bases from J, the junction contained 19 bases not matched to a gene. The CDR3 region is CAWRPRQGRRLASTEAFF. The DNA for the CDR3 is TGTGCCTGGAGACCTAGACAGGGGAGGAGGTTGGCCAGCACTGAAGCTTTCTTT.

The CDR3 nucleotides are TGTGCCAGCAGCTTAGGCAGTGGGTCCTACAATGAGCAGTTCTTC. The encoded protein is CASSLGSGSYNEQFF. V and J are TRBV7-2 and TRBJ2-1; no firm D call. V gave up 1 base and J gave up 1 base, with 8 bases separating them. This CDR3 contains 15 residues. Per the germline V gene, CDR1 is SGHTA and CDR2 is FQGNSA.

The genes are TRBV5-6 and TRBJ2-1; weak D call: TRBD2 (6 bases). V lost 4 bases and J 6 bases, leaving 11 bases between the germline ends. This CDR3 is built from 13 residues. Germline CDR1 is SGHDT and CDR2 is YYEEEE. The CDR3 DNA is TGTGCCAGCAGCCGGACTACTCTCAATGAGCAGTTCTTC. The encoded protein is CASSRTTLNEQFF.

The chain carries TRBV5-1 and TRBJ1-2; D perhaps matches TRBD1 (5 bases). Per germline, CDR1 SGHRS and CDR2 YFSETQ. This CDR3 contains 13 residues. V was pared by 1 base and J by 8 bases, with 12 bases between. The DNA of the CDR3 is TGCGCCAGCAGCTTGAACCAGGGTCCGGGCTACACCTTC. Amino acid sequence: CASSLNQGPGYTF.

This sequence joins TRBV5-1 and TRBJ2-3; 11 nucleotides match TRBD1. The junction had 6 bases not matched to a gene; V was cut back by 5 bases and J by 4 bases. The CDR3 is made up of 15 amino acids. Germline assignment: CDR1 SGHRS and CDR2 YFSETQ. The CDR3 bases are TGCGCCAGCAGTCGTCCGGGACAGGGGGCAGATACGCAGTATTTT. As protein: CASSRPGQGADTQYF.

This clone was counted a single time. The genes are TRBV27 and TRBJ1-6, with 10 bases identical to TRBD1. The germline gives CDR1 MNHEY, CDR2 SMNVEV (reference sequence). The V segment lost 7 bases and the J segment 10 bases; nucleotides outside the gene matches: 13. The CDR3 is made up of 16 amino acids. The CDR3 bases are TGTGCCAGCACCCTGAGCGGACAGGGGGTAGGGTCACCCCTCCACTTT. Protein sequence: CASTLSGQGVGSPLHF.

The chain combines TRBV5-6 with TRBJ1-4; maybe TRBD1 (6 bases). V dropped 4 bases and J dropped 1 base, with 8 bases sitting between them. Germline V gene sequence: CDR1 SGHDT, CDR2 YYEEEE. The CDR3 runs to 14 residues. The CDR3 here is CASSEDRTNEKLFF. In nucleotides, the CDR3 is TGTGCCAGCAGCGAGGACAGAACTAATGAAAAACTGTTTTTT.

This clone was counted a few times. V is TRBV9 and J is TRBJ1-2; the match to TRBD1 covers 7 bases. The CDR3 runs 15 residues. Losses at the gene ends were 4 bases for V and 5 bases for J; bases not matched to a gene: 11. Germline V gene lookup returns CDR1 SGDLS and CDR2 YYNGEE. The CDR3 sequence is CASSRVGGGDYGYTF. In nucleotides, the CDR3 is TGTGCCAGCAGCCGCGTGGGAGGGGGCGATTATGGCTACACCTTC.

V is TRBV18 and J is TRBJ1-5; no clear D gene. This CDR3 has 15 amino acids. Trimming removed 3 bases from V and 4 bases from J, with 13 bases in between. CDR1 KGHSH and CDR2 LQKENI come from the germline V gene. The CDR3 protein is CASSPKVPGNQPQHF. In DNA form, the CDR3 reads TGTGCCAGCTCACCTAAGGTACCGGGAAATCAGCCCCAGCATTTT.

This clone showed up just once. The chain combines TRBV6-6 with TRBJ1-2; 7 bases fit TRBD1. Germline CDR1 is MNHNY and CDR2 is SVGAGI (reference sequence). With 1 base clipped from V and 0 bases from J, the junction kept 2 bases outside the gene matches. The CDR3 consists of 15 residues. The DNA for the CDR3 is TGTGCCAGCAGTTACTTAGGGACAGCTAACTATGGCTACACCTTC. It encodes CASSYLGTANYGYTF.

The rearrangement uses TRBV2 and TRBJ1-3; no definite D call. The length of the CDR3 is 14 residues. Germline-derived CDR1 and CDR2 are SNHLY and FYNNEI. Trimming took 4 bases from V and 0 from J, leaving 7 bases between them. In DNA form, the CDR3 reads TGTGCCAGCAGTGGTCAGTACTCTGGAAACACCATATATTTT. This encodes CASSGQYSGNTIYF.